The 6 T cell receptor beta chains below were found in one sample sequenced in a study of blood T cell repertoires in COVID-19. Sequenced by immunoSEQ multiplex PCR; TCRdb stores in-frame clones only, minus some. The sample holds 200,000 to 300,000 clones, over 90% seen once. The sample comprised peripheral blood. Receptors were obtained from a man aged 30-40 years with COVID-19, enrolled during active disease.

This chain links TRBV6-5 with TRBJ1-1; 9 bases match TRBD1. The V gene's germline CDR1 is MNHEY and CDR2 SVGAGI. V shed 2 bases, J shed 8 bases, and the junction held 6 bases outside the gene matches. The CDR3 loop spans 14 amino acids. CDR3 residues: CASSYGQGPEEAFF. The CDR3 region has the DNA TGTGCCAGCAGTTACGGACAGGGGCCCGAAGAAGCTTTCTTT.

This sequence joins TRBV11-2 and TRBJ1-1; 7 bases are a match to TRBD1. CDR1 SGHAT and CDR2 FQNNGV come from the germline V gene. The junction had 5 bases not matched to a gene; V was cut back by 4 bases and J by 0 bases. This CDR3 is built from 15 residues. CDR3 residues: CASSSRTGLNTEAFF. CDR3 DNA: TGTGCCAGCAGCTCGCGGACAGGACTGAACACTGAAGCTTTCTTT.

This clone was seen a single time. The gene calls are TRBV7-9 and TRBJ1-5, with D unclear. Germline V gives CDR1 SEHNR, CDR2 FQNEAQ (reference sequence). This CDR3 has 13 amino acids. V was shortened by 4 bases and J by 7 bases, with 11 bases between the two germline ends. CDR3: CASSSNEQQPQHF. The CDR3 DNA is TGTGCCAGCAGCTCCAACGAACAGCAGCCCCAGCATTTT. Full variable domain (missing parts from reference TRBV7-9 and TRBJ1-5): DTGVSQNPRHKITKRGQNVTFRCDPISEHNRLYWYRQTLGQGPEFLTYFQNEAQLEKSRLLSDRFSAERPKGSFSTLEIQRTEQGDSAMYLCASSSNEQQPQHFGDGTRLSIL.

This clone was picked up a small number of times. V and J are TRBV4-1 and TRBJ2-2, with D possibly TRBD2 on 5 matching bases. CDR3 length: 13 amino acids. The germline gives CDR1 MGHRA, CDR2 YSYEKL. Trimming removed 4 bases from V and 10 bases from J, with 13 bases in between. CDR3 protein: CASSRARGLELFF. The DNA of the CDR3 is TGCGCCAGCAGCCGGGCTCGGGGTCTGGAGCTGTTTTTT.

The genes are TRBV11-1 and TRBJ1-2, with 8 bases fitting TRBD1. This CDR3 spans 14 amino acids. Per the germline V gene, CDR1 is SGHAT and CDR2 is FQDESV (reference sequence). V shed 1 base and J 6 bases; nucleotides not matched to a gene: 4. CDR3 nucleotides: TGTGCCAGCAGCTTAGGACAGGGGTTCCATGGCTACACCTTC. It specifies CASSLGQGFHGYTF.

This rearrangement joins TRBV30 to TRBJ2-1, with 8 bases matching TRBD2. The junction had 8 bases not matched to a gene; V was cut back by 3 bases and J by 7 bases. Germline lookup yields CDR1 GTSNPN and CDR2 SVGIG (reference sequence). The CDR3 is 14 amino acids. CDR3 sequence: CAWSPGGPRNEQFF. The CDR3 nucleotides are TGTGCCTGGAGCCCGGGGGGGCCTCGAAATGAGCAGTTCTTC.